This T cell receptor beta chain was sequenced during a study of naive and memory T cell subsets. V was trimmed by 8 bases and J by 6 bases, leaving 11 bases between them. Germline CDR1 is MNHEY and CDR2 is SVGEGT. The length of the CDR3 is 12 residues. Two oligonucleotides, mixed equimolar, formed the beta constant-region primer covering TRBC1 and TRBC2. Nested alpha and beta constant-region primers with the SP2 primer drove four PCR rounds on ligated cDNA. TCRdb itself ran the UMI-ligation and nested PCR reads through MiXCR, one entry per CDR3 protein. The table shows 85,000 or so distinct CDR3 sequences, with about 10% occurring only once. This clonotype appeared many times.

This clonotype was obtained from a human donor in good health. V gene TRBV6-2 or TRBV6-3 combines with J gene TRBJ2-1; D remains ambiguous. The sequencing sample was made of naive CD8+ T cells from blood. The CDR3 region is CASALRANEQFF. As DNA, the CDR3 is TGTGCCAGCGCCTTAAGGGCCAATGAGCAGTTCTTC.